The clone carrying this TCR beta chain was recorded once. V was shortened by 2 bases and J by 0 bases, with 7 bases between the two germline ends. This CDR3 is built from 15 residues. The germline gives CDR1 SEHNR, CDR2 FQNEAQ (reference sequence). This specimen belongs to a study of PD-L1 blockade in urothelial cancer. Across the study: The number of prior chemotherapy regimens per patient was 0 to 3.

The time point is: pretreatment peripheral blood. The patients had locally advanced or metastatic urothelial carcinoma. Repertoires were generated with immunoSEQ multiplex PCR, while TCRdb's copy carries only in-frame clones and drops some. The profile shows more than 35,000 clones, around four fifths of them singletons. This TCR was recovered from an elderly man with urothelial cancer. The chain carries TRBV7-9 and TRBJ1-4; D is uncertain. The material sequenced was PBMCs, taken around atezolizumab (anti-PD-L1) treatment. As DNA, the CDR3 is TGTGCCAGCAGCTTAACCATAGCAACTAATGAAAAACTGTTTTTT. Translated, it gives CASSLTIATNEKLFF.